The subject of this entry is one T cell receptor (beta chain). The V gene lost 6 bases and the J gene lost 7 bases, with 12 bases spanning the gap. This CDR3 spans 13 amino acids. In the original analysis: Estimates of nucleated cell counts were drawn from the amplification of reference gene primers. Sequencing used immunoSEQ multiplex PCR; TCRdb keeps in-frame clones, though not all of them. The DNA gave D and trimming, while V, J and clone size come from that table. The sample lists roughly 100,000 clones; approximately 89% were seen once. This record comes from a study of blood T cell repertoires in COVID-19. Study at large: Some COVID-19 samples were acute and others convalescent; all came from the United States, Italy and Spain.

Sequencing was carried out using peripheral blood. V is TRBV12-3 or TRBV12-4 and J is TRBJ1-4, with D possibly being TRBD1 (5 bases). This receptor was taken from a woman aged 80 or over in a cohort sampled during active COVID-19. The CDR3 sequence: CASRLAGGEKLFF. CDR3 sequence (DNA): TGTGCCAGCAGGTTGGCCGGGGGTGAAAAACTGTTTTTT.